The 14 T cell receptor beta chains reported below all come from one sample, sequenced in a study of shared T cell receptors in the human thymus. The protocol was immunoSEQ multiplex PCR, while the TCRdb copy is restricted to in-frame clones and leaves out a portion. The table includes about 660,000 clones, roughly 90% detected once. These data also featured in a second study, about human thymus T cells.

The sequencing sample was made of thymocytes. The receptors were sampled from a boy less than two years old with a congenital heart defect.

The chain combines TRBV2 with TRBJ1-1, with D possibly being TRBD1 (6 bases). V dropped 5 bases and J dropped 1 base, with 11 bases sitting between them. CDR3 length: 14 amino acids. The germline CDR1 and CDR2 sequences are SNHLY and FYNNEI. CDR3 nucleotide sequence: TGTGCCAGCAGTCCTCGGACAGAGAACACTGAAGCTTTCTTT. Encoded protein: CASSPRTENTEAFF. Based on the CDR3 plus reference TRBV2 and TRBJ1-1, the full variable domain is EPEVTQTPSHQVTQMGQEVILRCVPISNHLYFYWYRQILGQKVEFLVSFYNNEISEKSEIFDDQFSVERPDGSNFTLKIRSTKLEDSAMYFCASSPRTENTEAFFGQGTRLTVV.

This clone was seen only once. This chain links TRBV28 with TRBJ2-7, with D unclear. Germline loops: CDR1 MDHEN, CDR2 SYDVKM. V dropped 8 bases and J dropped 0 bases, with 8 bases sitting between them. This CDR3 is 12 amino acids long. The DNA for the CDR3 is TGTGCCAGCGCCCGGAGCTCCTACGAGCAGTACTTC. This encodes CASARSSYEQYF. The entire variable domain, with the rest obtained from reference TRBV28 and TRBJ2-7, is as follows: DVKVTQSSRYLVKRTGEKVFLECVQDMDHENMFWYRQDPGLGLRLIYFSYDVKMKEKGDIPEGYSVSREKKERFSLILESASTNQTSMYLCASARSSYEQYFGPGTRLTVT.

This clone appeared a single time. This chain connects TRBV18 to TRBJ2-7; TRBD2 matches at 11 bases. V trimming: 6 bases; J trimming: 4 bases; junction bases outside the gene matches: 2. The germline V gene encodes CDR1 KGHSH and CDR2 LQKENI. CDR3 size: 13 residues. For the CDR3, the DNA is TGTGCCAGCTCGCCTAGCGGGAGGTACGAGCAGTACTTC. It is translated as CASSPSGRYEQYF.

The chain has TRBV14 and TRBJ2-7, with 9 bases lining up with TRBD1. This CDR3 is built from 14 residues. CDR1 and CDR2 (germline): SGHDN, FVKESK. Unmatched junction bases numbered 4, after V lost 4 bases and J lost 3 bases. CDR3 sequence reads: CASSRWDRVYEQYF. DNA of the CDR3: TGTGCCAGCAGCCGCTGGGACAGGGTCTACGAGCAGTACTTC.

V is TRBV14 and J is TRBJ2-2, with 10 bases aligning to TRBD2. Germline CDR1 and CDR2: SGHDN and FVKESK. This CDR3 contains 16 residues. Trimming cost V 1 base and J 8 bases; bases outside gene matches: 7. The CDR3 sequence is CASSQAAGGPSGELFF. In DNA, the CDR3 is TGTGCCAGCAGCCAAGCAGCGGGAGGGCCGTCGGGGGAGCTGTTTTTT.

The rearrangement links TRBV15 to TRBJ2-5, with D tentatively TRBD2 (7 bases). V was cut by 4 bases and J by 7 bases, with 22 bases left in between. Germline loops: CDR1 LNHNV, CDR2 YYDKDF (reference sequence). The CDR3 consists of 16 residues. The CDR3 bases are TGTGCCACCAGCAAACTCGGCGGGGGCGCCCGGGGGACCCAGTACTTC. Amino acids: CATSKLGGGARGTQYF. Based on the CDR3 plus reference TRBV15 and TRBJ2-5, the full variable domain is DAMVIQNPRYQVTQFGKPVTLSCSQTLNHNVMYWYQQKSSQAPKLLFHYYDKDFNNEADTPDNFQSRRPNTSFCFLDIRSPGLGDTAMYLCATSKLGGGARGTQYFGPGTRLLVL.

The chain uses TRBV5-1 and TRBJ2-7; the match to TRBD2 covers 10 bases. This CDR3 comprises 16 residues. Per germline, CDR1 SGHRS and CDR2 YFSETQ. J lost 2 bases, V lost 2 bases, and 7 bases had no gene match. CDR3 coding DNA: TGCGCCAGCAGCTTTTCGCTAGCGGGAGACCCCTACGAGCAGTACTTC. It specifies CASSFSLAGDPYEQYF.

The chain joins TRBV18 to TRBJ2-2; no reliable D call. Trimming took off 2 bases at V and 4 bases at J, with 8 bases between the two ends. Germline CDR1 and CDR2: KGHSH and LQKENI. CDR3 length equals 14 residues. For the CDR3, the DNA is TGTGCCAGCTCACCAGAGGAAGGCACCGGGGAGCTGTTTTTT. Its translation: CASSPEEGTGELFF.

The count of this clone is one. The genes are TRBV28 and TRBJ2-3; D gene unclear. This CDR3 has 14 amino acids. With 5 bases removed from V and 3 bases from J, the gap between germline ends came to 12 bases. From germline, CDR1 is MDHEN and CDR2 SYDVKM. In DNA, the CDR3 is TGTGCCAGCAGTCTCCCCCCGGAGACAGATACGCAGTATTTT. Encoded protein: CASSLPPETDTQYF.

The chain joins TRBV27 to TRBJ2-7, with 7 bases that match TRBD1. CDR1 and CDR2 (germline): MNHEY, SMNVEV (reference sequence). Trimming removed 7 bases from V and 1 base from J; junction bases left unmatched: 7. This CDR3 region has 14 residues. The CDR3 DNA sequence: TGTGCCAGCACCAGACCGGGACAGTCCTACGAGCAGTACTTC. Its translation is CASTRPGQSYEQYF.

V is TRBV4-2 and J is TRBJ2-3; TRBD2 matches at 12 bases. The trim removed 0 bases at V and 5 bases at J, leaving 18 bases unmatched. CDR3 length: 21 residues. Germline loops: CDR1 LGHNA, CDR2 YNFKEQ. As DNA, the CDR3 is TGTGCCAGCAGCCAAGAGGAGCTAGCGGGAGGGTGGTTTCCTTGGGGAGATACGCAGTATTTT. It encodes CASSQEELAGGWFPWGDTQYF.

The CDR3 DNA reads TGTGCCAGCAGCCCGGGGACAGGGGGCGCCTATGGCTACACCTTC. Residues: CASSPGTGGAYGYTF. The rearrangement joins TRBV14 to TRBJ1-2; 12 nucleotides line up with TRBD1. The CDR3 is 15 amino acids. Losses at the gene ends were 4 bases for V and 4 bases for J; bases not matched to a gene: 4. Germline V gene lookup returns CDR1 SGHDN and CDR2 FVKESK.

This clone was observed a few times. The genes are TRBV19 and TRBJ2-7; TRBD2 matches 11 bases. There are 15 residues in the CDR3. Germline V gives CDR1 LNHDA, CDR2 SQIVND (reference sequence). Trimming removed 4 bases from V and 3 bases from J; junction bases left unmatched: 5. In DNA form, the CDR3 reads TGTGCCAGTAGTACAGGGACTAGCGGAGGCTACGAGCAGTACTTC. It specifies CASSTGTSGGYEQYF.

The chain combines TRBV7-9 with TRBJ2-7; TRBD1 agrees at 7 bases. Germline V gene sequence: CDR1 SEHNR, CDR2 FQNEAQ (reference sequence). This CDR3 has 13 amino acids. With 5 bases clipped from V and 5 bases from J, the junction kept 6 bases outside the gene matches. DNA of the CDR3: TGTGCCAGCAGCAGGGACAGTATCGACGAGCAGTACTTC. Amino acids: CASSRDSIDEQYF.